This TCR beta chain was profiled in a study of beta chain features in type 1 diabetes. Study findings and constraints: It was among patients, rather than healthy donors, that naive, central memory and Treg TCRB repertoires appeared more similar. Moderate yet significant TCRB CDR3 shortening was seen in Type 1 diabetes patients in all four CD4+ subsets. More deletions and fewer insertions at VDJ junctions were seen in type 1 diabetes patients.

The authors took one heparinised blood draw, averaging roughly 120 mL, from each donor. CD4+ naive, central memory, regulatory and stem cell-like memory cells were sorted via CD45RO/CCR7/CD25/CD127/CD95/CD27. This clone occurred a few times. Its specificity is unknown. Expressed TCRB transcripts were sequenced, since all the RNA that had been isolated was reverse transcribed. Libraries were prepared by immunoSEQ multiplex PCR; TCRdb keeps only in-frame clonotypes and omits some of them. The top ten clones hold approximately 0.042% of a sample with about 660,000 clones, about 14% of them seen once. Trimming cost V 7 bases and J 1 base, with 16 bases left between them. CDR1 is MDHEN, CDR2 SYDVKM, per germline. This CDR3 has 15 residues.

The source material was naive CD4+ T cells from blood. The source is a man aged 18 to 30 with type 1 diabetes. The chain joins TRBV28 to TRBJ1-2; tentative D call: TRBD1 (6 bases). The CDR3 region is CASTLLQGLNYGYTF. CDR3 in DNA: TGTGCCAGCACCCTTCTACAGGGACTTAACTATGGCTACACCTTC.